The T cell receptor (beta chain) described here comes from a study of OX40 agonist ivuxolimab in advanced cancers. Study-level results: On average, CD8+ T cells had more expanded clones than CD4+. Blood T cells, both CD4+ and CD8+, expanded clonally by week 6 at 0.1 to 3.0 mg/kg. Some of the lowest clonal expansion was seen in partial responders at 0.1-3.0 mg/kg.

Data came from immunoSEQ multiplex PCR; TCRdb stores just in-frame clones and leaves some out. The table records about 82,000 clones, roughly 89% of them present only once. Note on this clone: What it binds is not known.

The trim removed 6 bases at V and 2 bases at J, leaving 7 bases unmatched. Germline lookup yields CDR1 MNHEY and CDR2 SMNVEV (reference sequence). The CDR3 has 15 amino acids. V is TRBV27 and J is TRBJ1-5, with 7 bases aligning to TRBD1. The sequences come from CD4+ or CD8+ T cells sorted from blood, collected in a trial of the OX40 agonist ivuxolimab. This clonotype originated in an adult with an advanced solid tumor such as melanoma, head and neck, liver or kidney cancer. The CDR3 protein is CASRYGQEGNQPQHF. Written as DNA, the CDR3 is TGTGCCAGCAGATACGGACAGGAGGGCAATCAGCCCCAGCATTTT.